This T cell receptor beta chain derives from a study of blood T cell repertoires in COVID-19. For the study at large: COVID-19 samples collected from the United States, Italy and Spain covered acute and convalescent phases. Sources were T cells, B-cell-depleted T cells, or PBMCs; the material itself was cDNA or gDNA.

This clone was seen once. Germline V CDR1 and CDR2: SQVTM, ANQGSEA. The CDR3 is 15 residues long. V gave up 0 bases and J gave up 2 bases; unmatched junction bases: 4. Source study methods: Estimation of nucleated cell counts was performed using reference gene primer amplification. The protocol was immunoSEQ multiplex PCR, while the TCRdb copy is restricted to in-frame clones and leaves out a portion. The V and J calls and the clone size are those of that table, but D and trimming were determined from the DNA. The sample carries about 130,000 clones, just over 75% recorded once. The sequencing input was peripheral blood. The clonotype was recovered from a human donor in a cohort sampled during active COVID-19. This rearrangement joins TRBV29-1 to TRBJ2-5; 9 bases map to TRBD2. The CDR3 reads CSVEDKSGGQETQYF. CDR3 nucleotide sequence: TGCAGCGTTGAAGATAAGAGCGGGGGGCAAGAGACCCAGTACTTC.